The rows below give T cell receptor beta chains drawn from one sample of a study of control samples from healthy donors and cancer patients. Data came from immunoSEQ multiplex PCR; TCRdb stores just in-frame clones and leaves some out. The table shows about 100,000 clones, with roughly 80% occurring only once. The sample taken for sequencing was blood. These receptors originate from a young man in good health. CDR3s include the opening cysteine and the closing phenylalanine or tryptophan. Fields, in order: V gene, J gene, CDR3 protein.

>TRBV9|TRBJ2-2
CASSISQVGELFF
>TRBV7-9|TRBJ2-3
CASSSAGGIDTQYF
>TRBV5-1|TRBJ1-1
CASSLGNAALTEAFF
>TRBV7-8|TRBJ1-2
CASSIRQGSFYGYTF
>TRBV2|TRBJ1-6
CASSLDLGPLHF
>TRBV15|TRBJ2-1
CATSRRIASSSYNEQFF
>TRBV3-1/TRBV3-2|TRBJ2-7
CASSPDLFSYEQYF
>TRBV6-5|TRBJ1-1
CASSLWTGVSTEAFF
>TRBV15|TRBJ1-1
CATSSGPPIGAFF
>TRBV3-1/TRBV3-2|TRBJ1-1
CASSRPNTEAFF
>TRBV27|TRBJ1-1
CASSFGGWTEAFF
>TRBV12-3/TRBV12-4|TRBJ1-1
CASSLPRDGEAFF